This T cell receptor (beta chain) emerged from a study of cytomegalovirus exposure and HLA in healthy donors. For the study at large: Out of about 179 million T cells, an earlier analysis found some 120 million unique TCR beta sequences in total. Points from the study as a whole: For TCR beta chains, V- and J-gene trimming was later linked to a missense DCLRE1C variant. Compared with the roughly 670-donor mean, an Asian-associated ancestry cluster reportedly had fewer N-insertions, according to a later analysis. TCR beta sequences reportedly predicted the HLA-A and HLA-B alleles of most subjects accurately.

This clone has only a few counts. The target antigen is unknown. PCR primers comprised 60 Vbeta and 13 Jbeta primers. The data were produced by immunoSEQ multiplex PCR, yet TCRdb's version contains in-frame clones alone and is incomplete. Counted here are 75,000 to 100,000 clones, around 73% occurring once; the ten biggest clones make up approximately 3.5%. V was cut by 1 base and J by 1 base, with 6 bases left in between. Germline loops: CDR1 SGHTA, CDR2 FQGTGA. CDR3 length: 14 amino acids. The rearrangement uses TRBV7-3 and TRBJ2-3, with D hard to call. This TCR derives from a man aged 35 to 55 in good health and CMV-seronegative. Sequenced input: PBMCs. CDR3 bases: TGTGCCAGCAGCTTAAATTTCGGCACAGATACGCAGTATTTT. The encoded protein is CASSLNFGTDTQYF. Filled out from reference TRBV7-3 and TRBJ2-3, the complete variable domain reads GAGVSQTPSNKVTEKGKYVELRCDPISGHTALYWYRQSLGQGPEFLIYFQGTGAADDSGLPNDRFFAVRPEGSVSTLKIQRTERGDSAVYLCASSLNFGTDTQYFGPGTRLTVL.